This T cell receptor beta chain was identified in a study of blood T cell repertoires in COVID-19. Across the whole study: T cells, B-cell-depleted T cells, or PBMCs provided the cDNA or gDNA that served as material.

This CDR3 comprises 13 residues. CDR1 and CDR2 from the germline V gene are MNHEY and SMNVEV (reference sequence). Trimming took 6 bases from V and 3 from J; bases not matched to a gene: 1. Methods used by the authors: For nucleated cells, counts were estimated from reference gene primer amplification. Only in-frame clones appear in the TCRdb table, and some are missing; sequencing was by immunoSEQ multiplex PCR. V, J and clone size are taken as reported in that table, and D and trimming were inferred from the DNA itself. This table holds approximately 150,000 clones, 65% to 90% found once. Sequenced sample: peripheral blood. The receptor comes from a woman in her fifties or sixties in a cohort sampled during active or convalescent COVID-19. The chain employs TRBV27 and TRBJ2-2; 7 nucleotides agree with TRBD1. CDR3 coding DNA: TGTGCCAGCAGACAGGGGCACACCGGGGAGCTGTTTTTT. Encoded protein: CASRQGHTGELFF.